A single sample gave rise to the 3 T cell receptor beta chains below, sequenced in a study of cytomegalovirus exposure and HLA in healthy donors. The PCR employed 60 Vbeta primers together with 13 Jbeta primers. Produced via immunoSEQ multiplex PCR; TCRdb's table is partial and in-frame only. In total, the table holds under 200,000 clones. Specimen: PBMCs. These receptor sequences come from a man between 25 and 39 years old in good health and CMV-seronegative.

J is TRBJ2-5 and V is TRBV7-2; 8 positions match TRBD1. Germline V gene data show CDR1 as SGHTA and CDR2 as FQGNSA. This CDR3 is 15 amino acids long. After removal of 5 bases from V and 5 bases from J, the junction contained 10 bases not matched to a gene. The CDR3 spells CASSPGQGVSETQYF. The CDR3 DNA follows: TGTGCCAGCAGCCCCGGACAGGGAGTATCGGAGACCCAGTACTTC.

The chain links TRBV27 to TRBJ1-1; no firm D call. The CDR3 spans 14 residues. Germline CDR1 reads MNHEY; CDR2 reads SMNVEV (reference sequence). Trimming stripped 5 bases from V and 4 bases from J, with 14 bases between. Written as DNA, the CDR3 is TGTGCCAGCAGTACGACTCCGTACCTCACTGAAGCTTTCTTT. Protein sequence: CASSTTPYLTEAFF.

The chain is built from TRBV7-8 and TRBJ2-1, with TRBD1 matching over 7 bases. The CDR3 has 14 amino acids. CDR1 and CDR2 (germline): SGHVS, FQNEAQ. J was trimmed by 7 bases and V by 5 bases; bases with no gene match: 8. CDR3 DNA: TGTGCCAGCAGCCAACATCCGACAGGGAATGAGCAGTTCTTC. Translating it yields CASSQHPTGNEQFF.